This T cell receptor (beta chain) was observed in a study of technical replicates of blood from several donors. J was trimmed by 2 bases and V by 5 bases; bases with no gene match: 6. CDR1 SEHNR and CDR2 FQNEAQ come from the germline V gene (reference sequence). This CDR3 spans 14 amino acids. The data were produced by immunoSEQ multiplex PCR, yet TCRdb's version contains in-frame clones alone and is incomplete. The sample comprises around 80,000 clones, 95% to 98% of which are singletons, and roughly 0.2% rests with the top ten. Sequenced: T cells isolated from PBMCs. The sequence was collected from a human donor in good health. J is TRBJ2-7 and V is TRBV7-9, with 7 bases aligning to TRBD1. The CDR3 bases are TGTGCCAGCAGCCCCCTCCAGGGGGCCTACGAGCAGTACTTC. Translation: CASSPLQGAYEQYF.